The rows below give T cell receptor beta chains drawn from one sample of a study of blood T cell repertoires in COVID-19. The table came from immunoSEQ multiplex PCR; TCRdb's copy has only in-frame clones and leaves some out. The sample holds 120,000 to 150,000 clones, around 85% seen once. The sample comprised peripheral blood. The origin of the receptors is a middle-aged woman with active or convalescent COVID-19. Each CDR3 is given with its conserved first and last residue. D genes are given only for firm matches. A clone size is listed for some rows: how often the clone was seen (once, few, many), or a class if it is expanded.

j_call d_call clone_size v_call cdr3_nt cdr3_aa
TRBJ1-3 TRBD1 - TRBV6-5 TGTGCCAGCAGAGATACAGGGGGTGGCGGAAACACCATATATTTT CASRDTGGGGNTIYF
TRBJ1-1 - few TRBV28 TGTGCCAGCAGTGGGACACTTGAAGCTTTCTTT CASSGTLEAFF
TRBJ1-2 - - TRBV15 TGTGCCACCAGCAGGGGCAGGTCTAACTATGGCTACACCTTC CATSRGRSNYGYTF
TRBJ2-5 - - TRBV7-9 TGTGCCAGCAGCTTCCCACAGGGTTCCCAAGAGACCCAGTACTTC CASSFPQGSQETQYF
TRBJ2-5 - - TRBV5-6 TGTGCCAGCAGCTTGCCCTTGACAGACCAAGAGACCCAGTACTTC CASSLPLTDQETQYF
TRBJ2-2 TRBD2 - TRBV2 TGTGCCAGCCGGGGACTAGCGGCGAACACCGGGGAGCTGTTTTTT CASRGLAANTGELFF
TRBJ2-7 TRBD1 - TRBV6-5 TGTGCCAGCAGTTACTATCAGGGACAGAGCTACGAGCAGTACTTC CASSYYQGQSYEQYF
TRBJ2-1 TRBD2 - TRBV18 TGTGCCAGCTCACCACGAAGCGGGGGGTCATACAATGAGCAGTTCTTC CASSPRSGGSYNEQFF
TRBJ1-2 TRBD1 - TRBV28 TGTGCCAGCAGTTTGGACAGGGGGCAAGGCTACACCTTC CASSLDRGQGYTF
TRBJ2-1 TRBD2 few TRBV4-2 TGTGCCAGCAGCCTTAAGCGGGGGGCGGAGAATGAGCAGTTCTTC CASSLKRGAENEQFF
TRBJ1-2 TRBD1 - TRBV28 TGTGCCAGCAGGGGGGACAGGGGAAGGGGCTACACCTTC CASRGDRGRGYTF
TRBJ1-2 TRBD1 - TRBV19 TGTGCCAGTAGTAGCGGGACAGGGATCTATGGCTACACCTTC CASSSGTGIYGYTF
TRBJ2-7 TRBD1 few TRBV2 TGTGCCAGCACTCACAGGGGCCTTGGACCCTACGAGCAGTACTTC CASTHRGLGPYEQYF
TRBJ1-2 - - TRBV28 TGTGCCAGCAGTCTCCCCCCGCGGTATGGCTACACCTTC CASSLPPRYGYTF